This passage covers 2 T cell receptor beta chains from one sample sequenced in a study of T cells in Graves' hyperthyroidism and ophthalmopathy. TCR beta CDR3 region amplification was performed from RNA transcripts. A first-round RT-PCR of the TCR CDR3 used the HTBI primer set. Each CDR3 protein gets one entry after TCRdb re-called the multiplex PCR reads with MiXCR. The repertoire holds 610,000 or so distinct CDR3 sequences, with 35% to 55% as singletons. The specimen sequenced was peripheral blood or thyroid tissue (not recorded which). The source is a woman under 30 with Graves' hyperthyroidism.

This clonotype was seen repeatedly, ten times or more. The gene calls are TRBV11-2 and TRBJ2-7; 12 bases line up with TRBD2. The ends lost 4 bases at V and 4 bases at J; junction bases unmatched: 11. Germline V gives CDR1 SGHAT, CDR2 FQNNGV. This CDR3 spans 17 amino acids. The CDR3 spells CASSSSRLAGVLYEQYF. The CDR3, as DNA: TGTGCCAGCAGCTCCAGCCGACTAGCGGGAGTATTGTACGAGCAGTACTTC.

At least ten counts were recorded for this clonotype. V is TRBV15 and J is TRBJ1-4; D gene unclear. Germline V CDR1 and CDR2: LNHNV, YYDKDF (reference sequence). The CDR3 loop spans 14 amino acids. Deletions cut 1 base from V and 0 bases from J, with 3 bases between. The CDR3 coding sequence is TGTGCCACCAGCAGAGGACCAACTAATGAAAAACTGTTTTTT. Translating it yields CATSRGPTNEKLFF.